This TCR beta chain was identified during a study of PD-L1 blockade in urothelial cancer. Study at large: The median number of T cells present in blood samples was 141,255.

The templates were synthetic TCR analogs, and they were spiked into each PCR. The data were produced by immunoSEQ multiplex PCR, yet TCRdb's version contains in-frame clones alone and is incomplete. Here the sample spans roughly 32,000 clones, approximately 82% being singletons. Germline trimming cut 7 bases from V and 4 bases from J; bases unmatched to any gene: 4. There are 14 residues in the CDR3. Germline V gives CDR1 MNHNY, CDR2 SVGAGI (reference sequence). Sample: PBMCs, taken around atezolizumab (anti-PD-L1) treatment. This sequence was found in a man aged 55-75 years with urothelial cancer. The V gene is TRBV6-6, the J gene TRBJ1-4; 9 bases match TRBD1. CDR3: CASISTGGNEKLFF. In DNA, the CDR3 is TGTGCCAGCATATCGACAGGGGGTAATGAAAAACTGTTTTTT.